One and the same sample provided the 9 T cell receptor beta chains below, sequenced in a study of T-cell reconstitution after alpha-beta-depleted transplantation in children. A library of TCRbeta sequences, prepared with unique molecular identifiers, was generated. One entry per CDR3 protein, called by TCRdb with MiXCR from the PCR reads. The sample lists some 350,000 distinct CDR3 sequences, roughly 16% seen once, with roughly two fifths in the top ten. The sequencing used PBMCs, mostly from graft donor cells, collected 360 days after TCRalphabeta/CD19-depleted stem cell transplant. All receptors come from a male patient aged 2-9 years who had a stem cell transplant for acute lymphoblastic leukemia, so the T cells may come from the graft donor.

This chain connects TRBV30 to TRBJ1-5; tentative D call: TRBD1 (6 bases). The CDR3 covers 15 residues. Trimming shortened V by 2 bases and J by 3 bases, and 14 bases separated the two germline ends. The germline V gene encodes CDR1 GTSNPN and CDR2 SVGIG (reference sequence). The DNA of the CDR3 is TGTGCCTGGAGTAAGGGACAAGGCATCAATCAGCCCCAGCATTTT. Amino acids: CAWSKGQGINQPQHF.

This sequence joins TRBV7-3 and TRBJ2-1; 16 positions agree with TRBD2. The germline CDR1 and CDR2 sequences are SGHTA and FQGTGA. The CDR3 length is 17 residues. V lost 2 bases, J lost 9 bases, and 7 bases stayed unmatched. Here the CDR3 DNA reads TGTGCCAGCAGCTTAGGGGGACTAGCGGGAGGGCCGAGTGAGCAGTTCTTC. Translation gives CASSLGGLAGGPSEQFF.

J is TRBJ2-5 and V is TRBV6-1; 9 nucleotides align to TRBD2. Germline V gene data show CDR1 as MNHNS and CDR2 as SASEGT. This CDR3 is 14 amino acids long. The J segment lost 5 bases and the V segment lost 6 bases, leaving 7 bases of the junction unmatched. CDR3 sequence: CASSLLGLAETQYF. CDR3 DNA sequence: TGTGCCAGCAGCCTGCTCGGACTAGCGGAGACCCAGTACTTC.

This clonotype appeared many times. The chain has TRBV28 and TRBJ2-5; no clear D. CDR3 size: 12 residues. CDR1 and CDR2 (germline): MDHEN, SYDVKM. V lost 5 bases, J lost 5 bases, and 9 bases lay in between. CDR3 DNA sequence: TGTGCCAGCAGTGACAACTGGGAGACCCAGTACTTC. Amino acid sequence: CASSDNWETQYF.

This clonotype has just a few counts. The V call is TRBV18, the J call TRBJ1-6; no reliable D call. The CDR3 loop spans 13 amino acids. CDR1 and CDR2 from the germline V gene are KGHSH and LQKENI. V was shortened by 0 bases and J by 15 bases, with 12 bases between the two germline ends. CDR3 amino acids: CASSPPMLGYLHF. The CDR3 nucleotides are TGTGCCAGCTCACCACCGATGTTAGGGTACCTCCACTTT.

This clonotype has a count of ten or more. The chain couples TRBV24-1 to TRBJ1-5, with 9 bases aligning to TRBD1. CDR1 is KGHDR and CDR2 is SFDVKD in the germline V gene. The CDR3 sequence is 13 residues long. V trimming: 9 bases; J trimming: 8 bases; junction bases outside the gene matches: 7. The CDR3 reads CATVTGGMEPQHF. CDR3 DNA: TGTGCCACCGTTACAGGGGGCATGGAGCCCCAGCATTTT.

This clonotype came up a few times. The chain has TRBV25-1 and TRBJ2-7, with a possible D match to TRBD1 (5 bases). V lost 6 bases to trimming and J lost 0 bases, with 12 bases between them. From germline, CDR1 is MGHDK and CDR2 SYGVNS. The CDR3 is 14 residues long. CDR3 in DNA: TGTGCCAGCAGAAAGGGAACAGGCTCCTACGAGCAGTACTTC. Translating it yields CASRKGTGSYEQYF.

This sequence joins TRBV5-1 and TRBJ1-1, with D possibly being TRBD1 (5 bases). Germline V gene data show CDR1 as SGHRS and CDR2 as YFSETQ. CDR3 length: 15 residues. Trimming stripped 4 bases from V and 3 bases from J, with 16 bases between. This CDR3 reads CASSPSKGRYTEAFF. The DNA for the CDR3 is TGCGCCAGCAGCCCTTCAAAGGGGCGATACACTGAAGCTTTCTTT.

CDR3 region: CASKARRETQYF. DNA of the CDR3: TGTGCCAGCAAAGCGAGGAGAGAGACCCAGTACTTC. The V and J genes are TRBV6-1 and TRBJ2-5; no firm D call. This CDR3 region has 12 residues. V was shortened by 7 bases and J by 4 bases, with 10 bases between the two germline ends. The germline CDR1 and CDR2 sequences are MNHNS and SASEGT.